The 5 T cell receptor beta chains below were found in one sample sequenced in a study of blood T cells in healthy people across ages (dated by TCRdb to between 2015 and 2016). The method behind the library was 5' RACE. The data were produced on an Illumina HiSeq 2500. A second about 7 to 12 cycle PCR used a sample-barcoded 5' primer and a J-beta primer mix. TCRdb cleaned the public reads at Q25 with fastp, built clones with MiXCR and kept in-frame beta chains. Every CDR3 protein is listed once, alongside the most common genes and DNA of its rows. The sample includes more than 650,000 distinct CDR3 sequences, with about a fifth observed a single time. The biggest ten clones account for roughly 22% of the sample. Input material: blood. The receptor set was obtained from a man aged 65-85 years in good health.

Concerning this clonotype: This could be a read error, since a much larger clone is one nucleotide away. The chain is built from TRBV5-1 and TRBJ2-2; D call uncertain. There are 15 residues in the CDR3. Trimming stripped 6 bases from V and 4 bases from J, with 16 bases between. CDR1 is SGHRS, CDR2 YFSETQ, per germline. The CDR3 spells CASTLDNAITGELFF. DNA of the CDR3: TGCGCCAGCACCCTAGACAACGCGATCACCGGGGAGCTGTTTTTT.

This clonotype occurred a few times. The chain employs TRBV12-3 or TRBV12-4 and TRBJ1-1, with no clear D. The germline V and J ends were trimmed by 5 bases and 2 bases, with 9 bases remaining between them. The CDR3 is made up of 13 amino acids. As DNA, the CDR3 is TGTGCCAGCAGTCCGCGATTTAACACTGAAGCTTTCTTT. The encoded protein is CASSPRFNTEAFF.

This chain links TRBV12-3 or TRBV12-4 with TRBJ2-2; D is ambiguous. CDR3 length: 13 residues. V was clipped by 5 bases and J by 1 base, with 5 bases between them. The CDR3 DNA reads as TGTGCCAGCAGTCGCATGAACACCGGGGAGCTGTTTTTT. Amino acids: CASSRMNTGELFF.

This clonotype was seen more than once but under ten times. The V call is TRBV7-9, the J call TRBJ2-3; 7 nucleotides match TRBD2. The V segment lost 5 bases and the J segment 0 bases; nucleotides outside the gene matches: 5. The CDR3 runs 15 residues. Germline V gives CDR1 SEHNR, CDR2 FQNEAQ (reference sequence). The CDR3 DNA sequence: TGTGCCAGCAGCATGCGGGGGAGTAGCACAGATACGCAGTATTTT. Protein product: CASSMRGSSTDTQYF.

This clonotype was seen more than once but under ten times. The CDR3 reads CASRLLAGELFF. The CDR3 bases are TGTGCCAGCAGGTTACTAGCGGGAGAGCTGTTTTTT. The rearrangement uses TRBV7-3 and TRBJ2-2, with 10 nucleotides matching TRBD2. The trim removed 6 bases at V and 11 bases at J, leaving 3 bases unmatched. This CDR3 has 12 residues. Germline CDR1 is SGHTA and CDR2 is FQGTGA.